This T cell receptor (beta chain) was profiled in a study of T cell repertoires in ileal Crohn's disease. For the study at large: Patients had a median roughly 8-year disease duration, and roughly 32% were active smokers. Study-wide findings and caveats: Active smokers at surgery had more clonal expansions than non-smokers.

Trimming stripped 5 bases from V and 4 bases from J, with 9 bases between. CDR1 is SGHNT and CDR2 is YYREEE in the germline V gene (reference sequence). There are 12 residues in the CDR3. Per sample, roughly 470 nanograms of biopsy DNA were TCRB immunosequenced. Assay used: immunoSEQ multiplex PCR; TCRdb lists only in-frame clones, some missing. The top ten hold 10% to 15% of the sample, which has 3,500 to 4,500 clones, around 74% seen once. About this clone itself: Antigen unknown.

The receptor was derived from an adult with Crohn's disease. Sequencing used ileal tissue. V and J are TRBV5-4 and TRBJ1-1; D is uncertain. CDR3 DNA sequence: TGTGCCAGCAGTCGTGCCGGCACTGAAGCTTTCTTT. Translated, it gives CASSRAGTEAFF.